The T cell receptor beta chain under discussion was sequenced for a study of blood T cell repertoires in COVID-19. Study background: Sites in the United States, Italy and Spain provided acute and convalescent COVID-19 samples.

Assay used: immunoSEQ multiplex PCR; TCRdb lists only in-frame clones, some missing. In the table there are fewer than 250,000 clones, almost 85% of which are singletons. CDR3 size: 15 residues. V was shortened by 4 bases and J by 7 bases, with 18 bases between the two germline ends. Germline CDR1 LGHDT, CDR2 YNNKEL (reference sequence). Input material: peripheral blood. The source of this sequence is a woman aged 50 to 65 with active or convalescent COVID-19. The V and J genes are TRBV3-1 (or the pseudogene TRBV3-2) and TRBJ2-3, with D tentatively TRBD1 (5 bases). The chain's CDR3 is CASSPTLLRENTQYF. The CDR3 coding sequence is TGTGCCAGCAGCCCGACTCTCCTCAGGGAAAATACGCAGTATTTT.